This record looks at one T cell receptor beta chain sequence and its context. The antigen is unknown. CDR3 length equals 12 residues. With 2 bases clipped from V and 7 bases from J, the junction kept 4 bases outside the gene matches. CDR1 SQVTM and CDR2 ANQGSEA come from the germline V gene. TCRdb re-analysed the RT-PCR reads in MiXCR, keeping a single row per CDR3 protein. This table has 450,000 to 600,000 distinct CDR3 sequences, around 7.7% appearing once. The sample is drawn from a study of response to subunit inactivated influenza vaccine. Study conclusions and caveats: Authors proposed each seasonal influenza vaccination draws in few new T cells.

This clonotype was obtained from a man between 50 and 69 years old who received an inactivated influenza vaccine. The chain has TRBV29-1 and TRBJ2-7; 8 positions match TRBD2. Sequenced here: PBMCs from blood, sampled about 23 months after vaccination. In nucleotides, the CDR3 is TGCAGCGTTGAATCGGGAGGGAGTGAGCAGTACTTC. This gives the protein CSVESGGSEQYF.